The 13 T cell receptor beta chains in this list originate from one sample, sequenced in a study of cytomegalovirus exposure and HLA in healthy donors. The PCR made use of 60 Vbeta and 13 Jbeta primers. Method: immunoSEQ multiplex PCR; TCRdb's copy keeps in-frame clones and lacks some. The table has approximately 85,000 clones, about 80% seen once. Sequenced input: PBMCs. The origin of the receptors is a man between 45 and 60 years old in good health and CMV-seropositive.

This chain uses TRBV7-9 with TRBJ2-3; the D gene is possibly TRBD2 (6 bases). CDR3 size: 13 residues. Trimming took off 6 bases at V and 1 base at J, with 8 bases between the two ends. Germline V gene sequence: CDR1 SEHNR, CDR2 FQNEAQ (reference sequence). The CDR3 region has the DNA TGTGCCAGCAGGGCTAGCGGCACAGATACGCAGTATTTT. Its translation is CASRASGTDTQYF.

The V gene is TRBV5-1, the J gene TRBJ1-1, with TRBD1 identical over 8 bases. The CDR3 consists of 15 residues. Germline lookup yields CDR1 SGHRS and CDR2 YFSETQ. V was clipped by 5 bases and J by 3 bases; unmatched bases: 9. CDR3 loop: CASRSDRGYDTEAFF. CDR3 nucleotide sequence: TGCGCCAGCAGATCTGACAGGGGATACGACACTGAAGCTTTCTTT.

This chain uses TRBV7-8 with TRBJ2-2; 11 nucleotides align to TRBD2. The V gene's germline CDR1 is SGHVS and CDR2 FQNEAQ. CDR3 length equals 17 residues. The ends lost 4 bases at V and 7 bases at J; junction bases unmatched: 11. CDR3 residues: CASSSPRSGRAFGELFF. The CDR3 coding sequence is TGTGCCAGCAGCTCCCCACGTAGCGGGAGGGCATTCGGGGAGCTGTTTTTT. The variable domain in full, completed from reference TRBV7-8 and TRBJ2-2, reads GAGVSQSPRYKVAKRGQDVALRCDPISGHVSLFWYQQALGQGPEFLTYFQNEAQLDKSGLPSDRFFAERPEGSVSTLKIQRTQQEDSAVYLCASSSPRSGRAFGELFFGEGSRLTVL.

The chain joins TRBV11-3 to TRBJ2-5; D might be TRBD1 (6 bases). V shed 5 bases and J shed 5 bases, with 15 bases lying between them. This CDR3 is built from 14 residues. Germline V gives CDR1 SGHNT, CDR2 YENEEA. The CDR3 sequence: CASSHGGIRETQYF. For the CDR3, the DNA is TGTGCCAGCAGCCATGGGGGCATAAGGGAGACCCAGTACTTC.

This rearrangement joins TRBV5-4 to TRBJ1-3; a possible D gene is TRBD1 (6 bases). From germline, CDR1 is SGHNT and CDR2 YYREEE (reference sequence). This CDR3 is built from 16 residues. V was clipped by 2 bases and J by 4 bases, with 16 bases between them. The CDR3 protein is CASSLPGAKGGNTIYF. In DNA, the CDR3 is TGTGCCAGCAGCTTACCAGGGGCGAAGGGGGGAAACACCATATATTTT.

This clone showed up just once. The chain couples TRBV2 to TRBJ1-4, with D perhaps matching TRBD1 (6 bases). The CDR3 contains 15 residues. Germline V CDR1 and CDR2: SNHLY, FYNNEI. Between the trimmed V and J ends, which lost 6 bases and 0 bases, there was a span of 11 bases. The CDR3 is CASRLQGTTNEKLFF. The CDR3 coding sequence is TGTGCCAGCAGGCTACAGGGAACAACTAATGAAAAACTGTTTTTT.

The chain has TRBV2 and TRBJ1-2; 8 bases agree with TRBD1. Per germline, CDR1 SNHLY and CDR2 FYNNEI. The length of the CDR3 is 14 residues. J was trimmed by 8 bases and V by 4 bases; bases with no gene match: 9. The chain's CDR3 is CASSAYRGRGGYTF. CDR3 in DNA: TGTGCCAGCAGTGCCTACAGGGGGAGAGGGGGCTACACCTTC.

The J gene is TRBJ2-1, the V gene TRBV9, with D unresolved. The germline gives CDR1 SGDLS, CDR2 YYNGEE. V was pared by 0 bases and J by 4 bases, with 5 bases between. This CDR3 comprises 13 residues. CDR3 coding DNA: TGTGCCAGCAGCGTAGCAGTATACAATGAGCAGTTCTTC. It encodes CASSVAVYNEQFF. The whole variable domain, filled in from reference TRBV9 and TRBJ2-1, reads DSGVTQTPKHLITATGQRVTLRCSPRSGDLSVYWYQQSLDQGLQFLIQYYNGEERAKGNILERFSAQQFPDLHSELNLSSLELGDSALYFCASSVAVYNEQFFGPGTRLTVL.

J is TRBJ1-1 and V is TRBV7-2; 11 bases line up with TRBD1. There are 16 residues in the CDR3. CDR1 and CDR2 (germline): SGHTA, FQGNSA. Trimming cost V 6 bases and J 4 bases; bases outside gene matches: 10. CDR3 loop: CASSLYSGTGGTEAFF. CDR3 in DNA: TGTGCCAGCAGTTTATACTCAGGGACAGGGGGCACTGAAGCTTTCTTT.

CDR3 bases: TGTGCCAGCAGCTCCGCCGGGATATCTCAAGAGACCCAGTACTTC. This codes for CASSSAGISQETQYF. The chain employs TRBV11-2 and TRBJ2-5; D possibly corresponds to TRBD2 (5 bases). This CDR3 is built from 15 residues. The germline CDR1 and CDR2 sequences are SGHAT and FQNNGV. The V end lost 4 bases, the J end lost 2 bases, and 14 bases lay between the germline ends.

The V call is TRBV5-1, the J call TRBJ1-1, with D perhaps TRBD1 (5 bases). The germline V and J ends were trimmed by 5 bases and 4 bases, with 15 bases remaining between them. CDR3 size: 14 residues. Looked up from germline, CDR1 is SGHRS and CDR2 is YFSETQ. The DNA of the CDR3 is TGCGCCAGCAGTAAAAGTGGAGGGGCCACTGAAGCTTTCTTT. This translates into CASSKSGGATEAFF.

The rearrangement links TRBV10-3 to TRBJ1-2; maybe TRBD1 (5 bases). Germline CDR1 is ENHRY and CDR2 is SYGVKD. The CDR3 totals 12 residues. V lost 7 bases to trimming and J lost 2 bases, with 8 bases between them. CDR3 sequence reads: CAIMSGNYGYTF. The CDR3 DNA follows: TGTGCCATCATGTCAGGGAACTATGGCTACACCTTC.

The CDR3 sequence is CASSLVSGSYEQYF. Written as DNA, the CDR3 is TGCGCCAGCAGCTTGGTTTCGGGATCCTACGAGCAGTACTTC. This rearrangement joins TRBV5-1 to TRBJ2-7; possibly TRBD2 for D (5 bases). The CDR3 has 14 residues. Between the trimmed V and J ends, which lost 0 bases and 1 base, there was a span of 8 bases. CDR1 is SGHRS and CDR2 is YFSETQ in the germline V gene.